The T cell receptor (beta chain) under discussion was sequenced for a study of T cells after yellow fever vaccination. TCRdb processed the 5' RACE reads anew with MiXCR; each CDR3 protein has one entry. The sample records a few hundred thousand distinct CDR3 sequences, 12% being singletons. The CDR3 is 19 amino acids. V was clipped by 5 bases and J by 0 bases; unmatched bases: 14. Germline lookup yields CDR1 SEHNR and CDR2 FQNEAQ (reference sequence). This clonotype was sampled from a man between 18 and 35 years old who received the YFV17D yellow fever vaccine. The material was CD4+ T cells sorted from PBMCs, obtained 15 days after the yellow fever booster vaccination. V is TRBV7-9 and J is TRBJ2-1, with 9 bases fitting TRBD2. DNA for the CDR3: TGTGCCAGCAGCCCAGATTTCAGCGGGGGGACCAGCTCCTACAATGAGCAGTTCTTC. Translation gives CASSPDFSGGTSSYNEQFF.